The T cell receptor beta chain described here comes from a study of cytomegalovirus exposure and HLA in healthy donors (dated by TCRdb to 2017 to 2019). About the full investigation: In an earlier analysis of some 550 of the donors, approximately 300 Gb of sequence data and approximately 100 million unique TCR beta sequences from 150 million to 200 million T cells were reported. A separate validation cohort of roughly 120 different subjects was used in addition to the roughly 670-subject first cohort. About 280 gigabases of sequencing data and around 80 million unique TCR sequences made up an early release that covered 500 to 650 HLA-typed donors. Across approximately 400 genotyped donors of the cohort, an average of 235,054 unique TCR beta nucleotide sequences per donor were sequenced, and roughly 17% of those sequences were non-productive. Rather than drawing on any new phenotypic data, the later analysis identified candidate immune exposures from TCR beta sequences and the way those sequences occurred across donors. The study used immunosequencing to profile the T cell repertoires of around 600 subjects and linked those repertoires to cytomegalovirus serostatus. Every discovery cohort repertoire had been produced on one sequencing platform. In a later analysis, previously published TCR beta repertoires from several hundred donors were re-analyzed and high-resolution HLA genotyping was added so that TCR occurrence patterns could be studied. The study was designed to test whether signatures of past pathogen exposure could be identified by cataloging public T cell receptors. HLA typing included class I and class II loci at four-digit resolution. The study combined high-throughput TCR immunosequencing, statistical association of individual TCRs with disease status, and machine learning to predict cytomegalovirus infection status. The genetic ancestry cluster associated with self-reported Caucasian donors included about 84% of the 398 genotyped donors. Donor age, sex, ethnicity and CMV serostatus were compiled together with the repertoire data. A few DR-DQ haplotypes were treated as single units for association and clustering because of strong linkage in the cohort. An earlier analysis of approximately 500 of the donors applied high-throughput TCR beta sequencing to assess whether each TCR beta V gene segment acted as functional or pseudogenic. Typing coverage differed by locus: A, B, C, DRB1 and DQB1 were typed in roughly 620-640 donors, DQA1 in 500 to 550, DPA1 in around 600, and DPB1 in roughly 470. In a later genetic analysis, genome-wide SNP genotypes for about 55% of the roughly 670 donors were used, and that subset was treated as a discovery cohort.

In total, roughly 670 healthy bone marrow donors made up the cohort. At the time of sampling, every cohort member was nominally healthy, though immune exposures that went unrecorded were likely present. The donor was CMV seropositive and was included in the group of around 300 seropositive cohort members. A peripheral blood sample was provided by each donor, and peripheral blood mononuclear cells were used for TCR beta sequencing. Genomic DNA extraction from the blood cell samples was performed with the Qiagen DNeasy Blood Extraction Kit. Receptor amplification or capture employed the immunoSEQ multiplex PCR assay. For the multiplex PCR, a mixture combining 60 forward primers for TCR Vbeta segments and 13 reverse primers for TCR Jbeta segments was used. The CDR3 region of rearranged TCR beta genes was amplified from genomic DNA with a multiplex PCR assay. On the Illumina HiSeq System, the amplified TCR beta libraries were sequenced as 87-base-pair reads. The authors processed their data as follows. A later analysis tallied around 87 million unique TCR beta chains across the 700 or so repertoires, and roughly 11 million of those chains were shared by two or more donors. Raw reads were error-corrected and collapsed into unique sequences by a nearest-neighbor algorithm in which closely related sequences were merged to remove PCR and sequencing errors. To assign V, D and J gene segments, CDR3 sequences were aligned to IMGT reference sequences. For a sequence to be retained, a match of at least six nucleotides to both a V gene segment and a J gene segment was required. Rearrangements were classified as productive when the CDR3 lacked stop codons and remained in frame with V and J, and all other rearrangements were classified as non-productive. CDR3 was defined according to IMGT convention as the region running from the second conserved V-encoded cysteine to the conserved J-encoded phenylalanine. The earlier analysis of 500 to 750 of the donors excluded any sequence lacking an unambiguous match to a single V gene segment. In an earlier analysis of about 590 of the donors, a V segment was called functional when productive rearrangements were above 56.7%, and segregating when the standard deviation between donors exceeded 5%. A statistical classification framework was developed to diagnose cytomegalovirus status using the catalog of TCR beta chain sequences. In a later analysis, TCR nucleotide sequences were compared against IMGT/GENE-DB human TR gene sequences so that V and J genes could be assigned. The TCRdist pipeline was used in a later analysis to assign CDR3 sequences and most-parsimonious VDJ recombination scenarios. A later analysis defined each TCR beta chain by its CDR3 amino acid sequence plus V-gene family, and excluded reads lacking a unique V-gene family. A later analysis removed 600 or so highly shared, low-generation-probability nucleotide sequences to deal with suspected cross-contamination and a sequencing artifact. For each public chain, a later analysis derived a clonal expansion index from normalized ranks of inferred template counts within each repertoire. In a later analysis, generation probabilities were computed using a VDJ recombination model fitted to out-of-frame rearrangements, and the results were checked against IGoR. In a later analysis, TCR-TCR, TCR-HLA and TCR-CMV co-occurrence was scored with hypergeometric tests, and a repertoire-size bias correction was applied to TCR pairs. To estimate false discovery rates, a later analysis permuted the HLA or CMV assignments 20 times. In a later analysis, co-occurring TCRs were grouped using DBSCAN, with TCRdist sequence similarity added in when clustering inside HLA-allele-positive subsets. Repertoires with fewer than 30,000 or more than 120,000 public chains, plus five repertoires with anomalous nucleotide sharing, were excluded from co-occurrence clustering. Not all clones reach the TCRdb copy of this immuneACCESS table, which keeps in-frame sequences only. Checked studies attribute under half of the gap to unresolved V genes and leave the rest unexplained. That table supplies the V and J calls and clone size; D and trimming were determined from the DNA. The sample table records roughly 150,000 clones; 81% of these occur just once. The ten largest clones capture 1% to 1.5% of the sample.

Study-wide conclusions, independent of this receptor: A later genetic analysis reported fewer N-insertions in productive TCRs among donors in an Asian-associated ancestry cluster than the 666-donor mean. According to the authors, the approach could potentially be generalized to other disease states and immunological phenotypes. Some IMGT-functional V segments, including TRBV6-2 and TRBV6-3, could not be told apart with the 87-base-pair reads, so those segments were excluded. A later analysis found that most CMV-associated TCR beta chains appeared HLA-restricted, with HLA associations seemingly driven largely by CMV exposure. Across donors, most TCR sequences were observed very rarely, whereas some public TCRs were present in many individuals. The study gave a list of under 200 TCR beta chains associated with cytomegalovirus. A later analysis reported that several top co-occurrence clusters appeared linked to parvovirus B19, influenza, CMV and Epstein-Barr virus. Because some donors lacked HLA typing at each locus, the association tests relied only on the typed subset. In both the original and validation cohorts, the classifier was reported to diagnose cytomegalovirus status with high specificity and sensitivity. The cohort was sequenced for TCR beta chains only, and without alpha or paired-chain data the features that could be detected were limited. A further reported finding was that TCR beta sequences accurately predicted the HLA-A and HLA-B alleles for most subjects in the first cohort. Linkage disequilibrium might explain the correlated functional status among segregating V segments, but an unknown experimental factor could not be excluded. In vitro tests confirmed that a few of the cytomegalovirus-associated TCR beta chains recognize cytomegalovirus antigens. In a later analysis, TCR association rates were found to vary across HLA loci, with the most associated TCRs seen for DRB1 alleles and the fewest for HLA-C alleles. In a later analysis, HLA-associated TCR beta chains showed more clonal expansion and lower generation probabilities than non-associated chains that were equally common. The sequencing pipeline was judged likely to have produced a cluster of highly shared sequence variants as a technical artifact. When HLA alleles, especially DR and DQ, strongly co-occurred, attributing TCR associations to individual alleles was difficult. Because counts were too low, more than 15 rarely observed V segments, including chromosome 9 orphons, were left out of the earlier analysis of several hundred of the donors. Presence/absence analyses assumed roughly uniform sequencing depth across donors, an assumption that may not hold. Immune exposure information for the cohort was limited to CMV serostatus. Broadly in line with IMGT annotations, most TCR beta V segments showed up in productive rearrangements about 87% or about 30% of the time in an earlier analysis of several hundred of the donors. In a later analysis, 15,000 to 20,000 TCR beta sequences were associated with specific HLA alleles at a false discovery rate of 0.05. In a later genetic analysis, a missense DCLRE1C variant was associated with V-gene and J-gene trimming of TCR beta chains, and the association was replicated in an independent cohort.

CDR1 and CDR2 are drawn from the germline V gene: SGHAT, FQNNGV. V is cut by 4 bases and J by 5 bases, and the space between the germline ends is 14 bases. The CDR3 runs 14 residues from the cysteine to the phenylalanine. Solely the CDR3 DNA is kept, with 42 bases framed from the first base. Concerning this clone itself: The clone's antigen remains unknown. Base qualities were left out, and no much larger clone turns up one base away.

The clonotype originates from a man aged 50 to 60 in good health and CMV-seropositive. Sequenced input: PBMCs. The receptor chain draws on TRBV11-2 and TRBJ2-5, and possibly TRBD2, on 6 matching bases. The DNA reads TGTGCCAGCAGCTCTAGTATGGGAGGTGAGACCCAGTACTTC. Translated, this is CASSSSMGGETQYF.